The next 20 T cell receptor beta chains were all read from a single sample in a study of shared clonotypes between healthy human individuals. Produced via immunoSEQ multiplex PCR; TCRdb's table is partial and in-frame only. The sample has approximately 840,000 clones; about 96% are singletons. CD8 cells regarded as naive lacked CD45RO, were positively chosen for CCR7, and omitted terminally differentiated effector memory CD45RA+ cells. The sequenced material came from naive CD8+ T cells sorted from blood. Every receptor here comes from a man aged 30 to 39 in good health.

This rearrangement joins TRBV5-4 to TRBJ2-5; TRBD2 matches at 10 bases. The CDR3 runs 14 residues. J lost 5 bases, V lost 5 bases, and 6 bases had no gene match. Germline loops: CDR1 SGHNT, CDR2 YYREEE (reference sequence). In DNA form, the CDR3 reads TGTGCCAGCAGGGGTGGGACTAGCGAGGAGACCCAGTACTTC. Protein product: CASRGGTSEETQYF.

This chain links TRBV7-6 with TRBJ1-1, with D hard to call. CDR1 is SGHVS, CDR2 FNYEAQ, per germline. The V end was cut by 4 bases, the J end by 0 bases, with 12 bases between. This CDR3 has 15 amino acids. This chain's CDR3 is CASSSRGELNTEAFF. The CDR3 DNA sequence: TGTGCCAGCAGCTCCCGCGGGGAGTTGAACACTGAAGCTTTCTTT.

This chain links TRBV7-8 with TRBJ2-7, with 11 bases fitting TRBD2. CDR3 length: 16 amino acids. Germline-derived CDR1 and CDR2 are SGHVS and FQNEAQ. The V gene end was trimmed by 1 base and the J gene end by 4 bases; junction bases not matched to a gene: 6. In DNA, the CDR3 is TGTGCCAGCAGCTTAGTAGCGGGAGGGCCTCTATACGAGCAGTACTTC. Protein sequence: CASSLVAGGPLYEQYF.

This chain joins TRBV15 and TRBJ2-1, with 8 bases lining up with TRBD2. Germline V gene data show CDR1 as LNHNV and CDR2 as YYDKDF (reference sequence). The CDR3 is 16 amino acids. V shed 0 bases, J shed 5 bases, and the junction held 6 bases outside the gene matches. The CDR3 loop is CATSRDLLSGDNEQFF. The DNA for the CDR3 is TGTGCCACCAGCAGAGATCTCCTTAGCGGGGACAATGAGCAGTTCTTC. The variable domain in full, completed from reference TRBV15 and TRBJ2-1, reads DAMVIQNPRYQVTQFGKPVTLSCSQTLNHNVMYWYQQKSSQAPKLLFHYYDKDFNNEADTPDNFQSRRPNTSFCFLDIRSPGLGDTAMYLCATSRDLLSGDNEQFFGPGTRLTVL.

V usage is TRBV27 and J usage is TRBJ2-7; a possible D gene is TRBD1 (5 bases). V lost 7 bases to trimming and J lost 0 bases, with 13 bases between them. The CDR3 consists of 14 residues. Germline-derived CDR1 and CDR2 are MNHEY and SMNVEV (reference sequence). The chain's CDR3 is CASKTGASSYEQYF. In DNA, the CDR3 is TGTGCCAGCAAAACAGGCGCCAGCTCCTACGAGCAGTACTTC.

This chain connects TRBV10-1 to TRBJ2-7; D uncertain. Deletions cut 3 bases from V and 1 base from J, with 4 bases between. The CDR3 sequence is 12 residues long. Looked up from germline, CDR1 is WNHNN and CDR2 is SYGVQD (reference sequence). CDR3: CASSDGSYEQYF. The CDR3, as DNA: TGCGCCAGCAGTGATGGTTCCTACGAGCAGTACTTC.

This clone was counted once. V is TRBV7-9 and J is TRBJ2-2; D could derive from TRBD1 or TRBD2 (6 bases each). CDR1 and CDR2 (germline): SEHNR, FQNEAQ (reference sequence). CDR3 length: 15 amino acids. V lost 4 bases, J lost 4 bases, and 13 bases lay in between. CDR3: CASSSLEGVTGELFF. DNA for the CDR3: TGTGCCAGCAGCTCCCTGGAGGGGGTCACCGGGGAGCTGTTTTTT. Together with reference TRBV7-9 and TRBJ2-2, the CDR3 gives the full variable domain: DTGVSQNPRHKITKRGQNVTFRCDPISEHNRLYWYRQTLGQGPEFLTYFQNEAQLEKSRLLSDRFSAERPKGSFSTLEIQRTEQGDSAMYLCASSSLEGVTGELFFGEGSRLTVL.

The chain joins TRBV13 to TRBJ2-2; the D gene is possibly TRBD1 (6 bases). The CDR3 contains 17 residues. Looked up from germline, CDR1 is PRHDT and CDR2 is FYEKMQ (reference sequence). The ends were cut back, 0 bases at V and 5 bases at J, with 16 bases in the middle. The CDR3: CASSLGRHRAETGELFF. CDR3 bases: TGTGCCAGCAGCTTAGGCCGACACAGGGCCGAGACCGGGGAGCTGTTTTTT.

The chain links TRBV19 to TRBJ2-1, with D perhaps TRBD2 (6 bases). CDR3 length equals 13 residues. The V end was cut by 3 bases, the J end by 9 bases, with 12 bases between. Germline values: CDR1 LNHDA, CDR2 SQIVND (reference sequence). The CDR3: CASSIGSRGEQFF. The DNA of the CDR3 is TGTGCCAGTAGTATCGGCTCGCGGGGTGAGCAGTTCTTC.

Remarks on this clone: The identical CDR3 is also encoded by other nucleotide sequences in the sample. The CDR3 sequence is CASSLVQNTGELFF. CDR3 in DNA: TGTGCCAGCAGCTTAGTGCAGAACACCGGGGAGCTGTTTTTT. The chain couples TRBV7-9 to TRBJ2-2; D gene ambiguous. This CDR3 region has 14 residues. CDR1 and CDR2 from the germline V gene are SEHNR and FQNEAQ (reference sequence). Between the trimmed V and J ends, which lost 1 base and 1 base, there was a span of 4 bases.

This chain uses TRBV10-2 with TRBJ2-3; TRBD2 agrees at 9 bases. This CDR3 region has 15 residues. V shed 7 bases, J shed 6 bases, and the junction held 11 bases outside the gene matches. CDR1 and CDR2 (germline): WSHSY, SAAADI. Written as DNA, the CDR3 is TGCGCCAGCAAGGACGAGCGGGAGGCGGGGGATACGCAGTATTTT. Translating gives CASKDEREAGDTQYF.

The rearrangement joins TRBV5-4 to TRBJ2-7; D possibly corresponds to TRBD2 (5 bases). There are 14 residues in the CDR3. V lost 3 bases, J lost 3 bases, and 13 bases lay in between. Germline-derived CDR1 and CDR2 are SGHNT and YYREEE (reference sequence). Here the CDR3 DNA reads TGTGCCAGCAGCTCCGGAGAAGCGGTCTACGAGCAGTACTTC. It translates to CASSSGEAVYEQYF.

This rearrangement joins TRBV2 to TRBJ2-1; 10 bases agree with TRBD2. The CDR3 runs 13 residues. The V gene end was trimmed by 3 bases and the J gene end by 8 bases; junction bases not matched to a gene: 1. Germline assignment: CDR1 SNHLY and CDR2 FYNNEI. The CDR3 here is CASSELAGDEQFF. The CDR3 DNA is TGTGCCAGCAGTGAGCTAGCGGGAGATGAGCAGTTCTTC.

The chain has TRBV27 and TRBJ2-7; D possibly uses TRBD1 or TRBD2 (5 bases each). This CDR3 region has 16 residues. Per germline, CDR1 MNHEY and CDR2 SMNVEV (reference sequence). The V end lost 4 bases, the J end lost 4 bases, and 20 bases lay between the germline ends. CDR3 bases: TGTGCCAGCAGTTCACCCCGGGACCAAGGCATATACGAGCAGTACTTC. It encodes CASSSPRDQGIYEQYF.

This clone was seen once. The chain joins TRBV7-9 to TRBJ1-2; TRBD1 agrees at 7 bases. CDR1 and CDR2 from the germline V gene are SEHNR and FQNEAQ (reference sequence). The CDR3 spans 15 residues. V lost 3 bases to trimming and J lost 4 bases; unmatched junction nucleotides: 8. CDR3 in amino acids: CASSFPGQIFYGYTF. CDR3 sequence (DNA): TGTGCCAGCAGCTTTCCGGGACAGATATTCTATGGCTACACCTTC.

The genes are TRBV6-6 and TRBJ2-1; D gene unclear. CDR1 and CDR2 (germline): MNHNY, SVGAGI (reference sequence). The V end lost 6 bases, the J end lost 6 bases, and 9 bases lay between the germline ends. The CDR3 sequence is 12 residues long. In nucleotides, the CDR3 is TGTGCCAGCAGCCTAAGGGTCAATGAGCAGTTCTTC. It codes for CASSLRVNEQFF.

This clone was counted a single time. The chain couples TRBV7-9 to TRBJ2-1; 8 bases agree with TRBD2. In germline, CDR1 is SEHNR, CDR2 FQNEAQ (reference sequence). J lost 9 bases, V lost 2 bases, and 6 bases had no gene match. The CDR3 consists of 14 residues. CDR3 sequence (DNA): TGTGCCAGCAGCTTAAAGCGGGAGAAGGCTGAGCAGTTCTTC. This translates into CASSLKREKAEQFF. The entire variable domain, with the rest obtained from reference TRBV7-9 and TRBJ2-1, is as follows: DTGVSQNPRHKITKRGQNVTFRCDPISEHNRLYWYRQTLGQGPEFLTYFQNEAQLEKSRLLSDRFSAERPKGSFSTLEIQRTEQGDSAMYLCASSLKREKAEQFFGPGTRLTVL.

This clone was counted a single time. The CDR3, as DNA: TGTGCCAGCAGTTTATTAACTGGGGCCAACGTCCTGACTTTC. This sequence encodes CASSLLTGANVLTF. This rearrangement joins TRBV28 to TRBJ2-6; D gene unclear. The CDR3 covers 14 residues. V shed 1 base and J shed 2 bases, with 3 bases lying between them. The germline V gene has CDR1 MDHEN and CDR2 SYDVKM.

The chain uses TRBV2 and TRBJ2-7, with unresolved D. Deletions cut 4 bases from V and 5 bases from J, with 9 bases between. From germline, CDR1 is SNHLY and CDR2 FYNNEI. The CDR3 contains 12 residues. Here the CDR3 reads CASSAMVDEQYF. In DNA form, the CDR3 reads TGTGCCAGCAGTGCGATGGTCGACGAGCAGTACTTC. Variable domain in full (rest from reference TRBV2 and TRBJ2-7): EPEVTQTPSHQVTQMGQEVILRCVPISNHLYFYWYRQILGQKVEFLVSFYNNEISEKSEIFDDQFSVERPDGSNFTLKIRSTKLEDSAMYFCASSAMVDEQYFGPGTRLTVT.

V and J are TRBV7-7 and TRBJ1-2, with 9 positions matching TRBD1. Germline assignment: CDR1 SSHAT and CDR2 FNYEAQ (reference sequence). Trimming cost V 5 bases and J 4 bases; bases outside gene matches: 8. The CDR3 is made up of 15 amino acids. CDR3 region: CASSLTGTGLYGYTF. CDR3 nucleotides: TGTGCCAGCAGCCTAACTGGGACAGGGCTCTATGGCTACACCTTC.